These 22 T cell receptor beta chains came from one sample sequenced in a study of blood T cell repertoires in COVID-19. Only in-frame clones appear in the TCRdb table, and some are missing; sequencing was by immunoSEQ multiplex PCR. Here the sample spans more than 45,000 clones, over 75% being singletons. Sequences were obtained from peripheral blood. The source of these receptors is a man in his 70s with acute or convalescent COVID-19.

The table lists this clone with a count of one. This chain connects TRBV18 to TRBJ2-2; 9 nucleotides line up with TRBD1. The CDR3 covers 18 residues. Germline CDR1 KGHSH, CDR2 LQKENI. J was trimmed by 6 bases and V by 5 bases; bases with no gene match: 16. Here the CDR3 reads CASSSTPIGTGFSGELFF. The CDR3 DNA reads as TGTGCCAGCTCATCCACTCCCATTGGGACAGGGTTTTCCGGGGAGCTGTTTTTT.

This clone showed up just a few times. The V call is TRBV24-1, the J call TRBJ2-1; D unresolved. Germline values: CDR1 KGHDR, CDR2 SFDVKD. Trimming shortened V by 9 bases and J by 15 bases, and 8 bases separated the two germline ends. The CDR3 consists of 8 residues. CDR3 in DNA: TGTGCCACCTTTGCTACGTTCTTC. Protein product: CATFATFF.

The rearrangement links TRBV18 to TRBJ2-7, with TRBD1 identical over 8 bases. V was pared by 6 bases and J by 2 bases, with 9 bases of the junction left unmatched. This CDR3 is built from 15 residues. The germline V gene encodes CDR1 KGHSH and CDR2 LQKENI. The CDR3 spells CASSPTGTGPYEQYF. CDR3 nucleotide sequence: TGTGCCAGCTCCCCCACCGGGACAGGACCCTACGAGCAGTACTTC. Supplemented by reference TRBV18 and TRBJ2-7, the full variable domain reads NAGVMQNPRHLVRRRGQEARLRCSPMKGHSHVYWYRQLPEEGLKFMVYLQKENIIDESGMPKERFSAEFPKEGPSILRIQQVVRGDSAAYFCASSPTGTGPYEQYFGPGTRLTVT.

This rearrangement joins TRBV18 to TRBJ2-1; 10 bases agree with TRBD2. Looked up from germline, CDR1 is KGHSH and CDR2 is LQKENI. Unmatched junction bases numbered 14, after V lost 3 bases and J lost 0 bases. The CDR3 covers 20 residues. CDR3 protein: CASSPTNGLAAPRSYNEQFF. CDR3 bases: TGTGCCAGCTCACCTACGAATGGACTAGCGGCCCCGCGCTCCTACAATGAGCAGTTCTTC.

This chain connects TRBV19 to TRBJ1-2; 8 bases align to TRBD1. The ends lost 1 base at V and 4 bases at J; junction bases unmatched: 5. The length of the CDR3 is 15 residues. CDR1 LNHDA and CDR2 SQIVND come from the germline V gene (reference sequence). The CDR3 DNA sequence: TGTGCCAGTAGTATAGTCCAGGGGGCTGGCTATGGCTACACCTTC. Translating it yields CASSIVQGAGYGYTF.

This rearrangement joins TRBV19 to TRBJ2-3, with 13 bases aligning to TRBD2. With V trimmed by 2 bases and J by 1 base, 6 bases remained unmatched. CDR1 and CDR2 (germline): LNHDA, SQIVND (reference sequence). The length of the CDR3 is 18 residues. The CDR3: CASSITSGGAGGTDTQYF. CDR3 DNA: TGTGCCAGTAGTATAACTAGCGGGGGGGCCGGGGGCACAGATACGCAGTATTTT. Complete variable domain (other parts from reference TRBV19 and TRBJ2-3): DGGITQSPKYLFRKEGQNVTLSCEQNLNHDAMYWYRQDPGQGLRLIYYSQIVNDFQKGDIAEGYSVSREKKESFPLTVTSAQKNPTAFYLCASSITSGGAGGTDTQYFGPGTRLTVL.

This CDR3 reads CASAPTGGDTQYF. DNA for the CDR3: TGTGCTAGTGCCCCGACGGGGGGGGATACGCAGTATTTT. J is TRBJ2-3 and V is TRBV12-5, with 8 bases matching TRBD2. CDR3 size: 13 residues. The germline CDR1 and CDR2 sequences are LGHNT and FRNRAP. V trimming: 7 bases; J trimming: 6 bases; junction bases outside the gene matches: 6.

The rearrangement links TRBV27 to TRBJ1-2, with 10 bases aligning to TRBD1. CDR1 is MNHEY, CDR2 SMNVEV, per germline (reference sequence). This CDR3 has 17 residues. V gave up 3 bases and J gave up 0 bases; unmatched junction bases: 7. The CDR3 spells CASSFKGQGSSNYGYTF. For the CDR3, the DNA is TGTGCCAGCAGTTTCAAGGGACAGGGGTCCTCTAACTATGGCTACACCTTC.

The gene calls are TRBV4-1 and TRBJ2-7; maybe TRBD1 (7 bases). Germline V gene sequence: CDR1 MGHRA, CDR2 YSYEKL. V dropped 0 bases and J dropped 2 bases, with 17 bases sitting between them. This CDR3 contains 17 residues. CDR3 protein: CASSQDSGQDSPYEQYF. CDR3 sequence (DNA): TGCGCCAGCAGCCAAGATAGCGGACAGGACTCTCCCTACGAGCAGTACTTC.

The chain is built from TRBV2 and TRBJ1-6; unclear D gene. The CDR3 sequence is 19 residues long. Germline V gives CDR1 SNHLY, CDR2 FYNNEI. Trimming cost V 3 bases and J 1 base, with 19 bases left between them. CDR3: CASSEALIGEISYNSPLHF. CDR3 nucleotides: TGTGCCAGCAGTGAGGCTTTGATCGGGGAAATATCCTATAATTCACCCCTCCACTTT. Variable domain in full (rest from reference TRBV2 and TRBJ1-6): EPEVTQTPSHQVTQMGQEVILRCVPISNHLYFYWYRQILGQKVEFLVSFYNNEISEKSEIFDDQFSVERPDGSNFTLKIRSTKLEDSAMYFCASSEALIGEISYNSPLHFGNGTRLTVT.

This rearrangement joins TRBV7-8 to TRBJ2-3, with 10 bases that match TRBD1. V was clipped by 2 bases and J by 6 bases; unmatched bases: 8. Germline-derived CDR1 and CDR2 are SGHVS and FQNEAQ. This CDR3 contains 16 residues. The CDR3 reads CASSLRRDRGMDTQYF. The DNA for the CDR3 is TGTGCCAGCAGCTTACGCCGGGACAGGGGTATGGATACGCAGTATTTT.

V usage is TRBV24-1 and J usage is TRBJ1-1; D uncertain. CDR1 and CDR2 (germline): KGHDR, SFDVKD. The CDR3 extends over 14 amino acids. Trimming pared 5 bases from V and 5 bases from J, leaving 14 bases between. Written as DNA, the CDR3 is TGTGCCACCAGTGCTAGTTCGGTAACAACTGAAGCTTTCTTT. Translation: CATSASSVTTEAFF.

The table lists this clone with a count of one. This chain connects TRBV18 to TRBJ1-4; no definite D call. This CDR3 spans 17 amino acids. Germline CDR1 KGHSH, CDR2 LQKENI. V was shortened by 3 bases and J by 0 bases, with 14 bases between the two germline ends. CDR3 residues: CASSPSLTDATNEKLFF. The CDR3 bases are TGTGCCAGCTCACCCTCCCTCACAGACGCAACTAATGAAAAACTGTTTTTT.

The chain has TRBV5-1 and TRBJ2-5; 14 bases are a match to TRBD2. The CDR3 has 18 residues. Germline assignment: CDR1 SGHRS and CDR2 YFSETQ. V lost 2 bases to trimming and J lost 3 bases; unmatched junction nucleotides: 9. The CDR3 reads CASSFYQGTSGGEETQYF. DNA for the CDR3: TGCGCCAGCAGCTTTTACCAAGGGACTAGCGGGGGAGAAGAGACCCAGTACTTC. Filled out from reference TRBV5-1 and TRBJ2-5, the complete variable domain reads KAGVTQTPRYLIKTRGQQVTLSCSPISGHRSVSWYQQTPGQGLQFLFEYFSETQRNKGNFPGRFSGRQFSNSRSEMNVSTLELGDSALYLCASSFYQGTSGGEETQYFGPGTRLLVL.

The chain carries TRBV7-6 and TRBJ2-2; 10 bases line up with TRBD1. The CDR3 has 16 amino acids. Trimming removed 5 bases from V and 1 base from J; junction bases left unmatched: 4. CDR1 and CDR2 from the germline V gene are SGHVS and FNYEAQ. Written as DNA, the CDR3 is TGTGCCAGCAGCATCCGGGACAGGGGGAACACCGGGGAGCTGTTTTTT. Amino acid sequence: CASSIRDRGNTGELFF.

This chain uses TRBV4-3 with TRBJ2-7; 7 bases map to TRBD2. Germline V gene data show CDR1 as LGHNA and CDR2 as YSLEER. The CDR3 is 15 amino acids. V was clipped by 0 bases and J by 7 bases; unmatched bases: 9. CDR3 sequence (DNA): TGCGCCAGCAGCCAAGAGGTCAAGCGGGGAGGTGAGCAGTACTTC. Its translation is CASSQEVKRGGEQYF.

The rearrangement uses TRBV9 and TRBJ2-1; 12 bases fit TRBD2. The V segment lost 3 bases and the J segment 6 bases; nucleotides outside the gene matches: 7. Germline V gene lookup returns CDR1 SGDLS and CDR2 YYNGEE. This CDR3 spans 16 amino acids. CDR3 loop: CASSERGLAGINEQFF. Here the CDR3 DNA reads TGTGCCAGCAGCGAGAGAGGACTAGCGGGGATCAATGAGCAGTTCTTC.

The chain recombines TRBV3-1 (or the pseudogene TRBV3-2) with TRBJ1-3; D remains ambiguous. CDR3 length: 17 residues. The germline CDR1 and CDR2 sequences are LGHDT and YNNKEL (reference sequence). V lost 0 bases and J lost 0, with 12 bases in between. DNA for the CDR3: TGTGCCAGCAGCCAAGAACAGCGTCGGGGCTCTGGAAACACCATATATTTT. It translates to CASSQEQRRGSGNTIYF.

In DNA, the CDR3 is TGTGCCAGCAGTGAAGAACAGGGATATTCTGGAAACACCATATATTTT. This encodes CASSEEQGYSGNTIYF. This rearrangement joins TRBV2 to TRBJ1-3, with D maybe TRBD1 (6 bases). The CDR3 contains 16 residues. Trimming cost V 1 base and J 1 base, with 11 bases left between them. Germline values: CDR1 SNHLY, CDR2 FYNNEI.

J is TRBJ1-2 and V is TRBV18; possible D gene TRBD1, 6 bases. Trimming pared 2 bases from V and 0 bases from J, leaving 16 bases between. Germline V gene data show CDR1 as KGHSH and CDR2 as LQKENI. The CDR3 contains 17 residues. Here the CDR3 reads CASSPNTGRGANYGYTF. The CDR3, as DNA: TGTGCCAGCTCACCAAACACAGGGAGAGGAGCTAACTATGGCTACACCTTC.

This CDR3 reads CASRTQGVSLTGELFF. In DNA form, the CDR3 reads TGTGCCAGCAGGACCCAAGGGGTTTCTTTAACCGGGGAGCTGTTTTTT. This rearrangement joins TRBV2 to TRBJ2-2, with a possible D match to TRBD1 (5 bases). CDR1 is SNHLY, CDR2 FYNNEI, per germline. Trimming pared 6 bases from V and 5 bases from J, leaving 19 bases between. The length of the CDR3 is 16 residues.

The rearrangement links TRBV4-2 to TRBJ2-1, with TRBD2 matching 11 bases. J was trimmed by 4 bases and V by 1 base; bases with no gene match: 12. The CDR3 consists of 19 residues. Germline V gene sequence: CDR1 LGHNA, CDR2 YNFKEQ. The CDR3 here is CASSQVGGSGGGSYNEQFF. The CDR3 nucleotides are TGTGCCAGCAGCCAAGTCGGTGGTAGCGGGGGGGGCTCTTACAATGAGCAGTTCTTC.